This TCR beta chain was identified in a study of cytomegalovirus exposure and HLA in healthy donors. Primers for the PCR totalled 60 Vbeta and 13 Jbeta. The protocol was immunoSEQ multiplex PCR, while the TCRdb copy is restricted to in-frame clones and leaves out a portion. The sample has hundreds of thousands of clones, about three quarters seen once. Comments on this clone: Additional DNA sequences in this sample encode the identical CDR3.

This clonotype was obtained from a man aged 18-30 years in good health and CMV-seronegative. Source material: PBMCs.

CDR3 loop: CASSYRGGDTEAFF. CDR3 coding DNA: TGTGCCAGCAGTTACCGAGGGGGCGACACTGAAGCTTTCTTT. The rearrangement joins TRBV6-5 to TRBJ1-1; 7 bases agree with TRBD1. V trimming: 2 bases; J trimming: 3 bases; junction bases outside the gene matches: 3. The CDR3 has 14 amino acids. Germline V lookup: CDR1 MNHEY, CDR2 SVGAGI.